The 9 T cell receptor beta chains listed next were all sequenced from one sample in a study of blood T cell repertoires in COVID-19. This table comes from immunoSEQ multiplex PCR, and its TCRdb copy is limited to in-frame clones, with some not included. The sample carries some 250,000 clones, about three quarters recorded once. Specimen: peripheral blood. These receptors came from a woman of 80 years or more with acute or convalescent COVID-19.

The chain has TRBV24-1 and TRBJ2-7; possibly TRBD2 for D (5 bases). The CDR3 totals 15 residues. Per the germline V gene, CDR1 is KGHDR and CDR2 is SFDVKD. The germline V and J ends were trimmed by 4 bases and 4 bases, with 16 bases remaining between them. Written as DNA, the CDR3 is TGTGCCACCAGTGACCCAGGACTGGGTTCTTACGAGCAGTACTTC. Protein: CATSDPGLGSYEQYF.

V gene TRBV5-4 combines with J gene TRBJ2-7; no reliable D call. This CDR3 is built from 16 residues. Germline CDR1 reads SGHNT; CDR2 reads YYREEE (reference sequence). V lost 4 bases to trimming and J lost 0 bases, with 17 bases between them. DNA for the CDR3: TGTGCCAGCAGCGCGGAGAATGCACGAGGCTCCTACGAGCAGTACTTC. It is translated as CASSAENARGSYEQYF.

V usage is TRBV27 and J usage is TRBJ2-1, with D possibly TRBD2 on 5 matching bases. V was shortened by 0 bases and J by 6 bases, with 6 bases between the two germline ends. In germline, CDR1 is MNHEY, CDR2 SMNVEV (reference sequence). There are 13 residues in the CDR3. DNA for the CDR3: TGTGCCAGCAGTTTATCGGGGAGCAATGAGCAGTTCTTC. It yields the protein CASSLSGSNEQFF.

The rearrangement links TRBV10-1 to TRBJ2-1; 9 nucleotides line up with TRBD1. The V gene's germline CDR1 is WNHNN and CDR2 SYGVQD (reference sequence). With V trimmed by 4 bases and J by 9 bases, 4 bases remained unmatched. The CDR3 has 13 residues. In DNA form, the CDR3 reads TGCGCCAGCAGTGCGGACAGGGGAGGTGAGCAGTTCTTC. Its protein is CASSADRGGEQFF.

J is TRBJ1-5 and V is TRBV3-1 (or the pseudogene TRBV3-2); weak D call: TRBD1 (5 bases). V was shortened by 1 base and J by 7 bases, with 11 bases between the two germline ends. CDR1 and CDR2 (germline): LGHDT, YNNKEL (reference sequence). CDR3 length equals 14 residues. The CDR3 coding sequence is TGTGCCAGCAGCCAAGGGGCAGGGAAACAGCCCCAGCATTTT. This codes for CASSQGAGKQPQHF.

Here the CDR3 reads CASRLAGGTGELFF. DNA for the CDR3: TGTGCCAGTCGACTAGCGGGAGGCACCGGGGAGCTGTTTTTT. The chain has TRBV11-2 and TRBJ2-2, with 13 bases lining up with TRBD2. V shed 9 bases, J shed 4 bases, and the junction held 2 bases outside the gene matches. The V gene's germline CDR1 is SGHAT and CDR2 FQNNGV. CDR3 size: 14 residues.

V is TRBV6-5 and J is TRBJ1-5; D is unresolved. The CDR3 runs to 15 residues. V lost 8 bases, J lost 2 bases, and 16 bases lay in between. Germline CDR1 MNHEY, CDR2 SVGAGI. Here the CDR3 DNA reads TGTGCCAGCGAACGCGTCGCCCGTGGCAATCAGCCCCAGCATTTT. Translating it yields CASERVARGNQPQHF.

The V gene is TRBV29-1, the J gene TRBJ1-2; the D is unclear. The germline gives CDR1 SQVTM, CDR2 ANQGSEA. This CDR3 has 12 residues. V lost 0 bases and J lost 8, with 10 bases in between. CDR3 in DNA: TGCAGCGTTGAAGATCGTCGGGGAGGCTACACCTTC. This translates into CSVEDRRGGYTF.

The rearrangement joins TRBV6-5 to TRBJ1-1; TRBD1 is a possible D gene (5 bases). Germline-derived CDR1 and CDR2 are MNHEY and SVGAGI. The CDR3 is 15 amino acids. Trimming left V 2 bases short and J 6 bases short, with 16 bases between. CDR3 sequence: CASSYRRGWWAEAFF. For the CDR3, the DNA is TGTGCCAGCAGTTACCGTCGGGGGTGGTGGGCTGAAGCTTTCTTT.